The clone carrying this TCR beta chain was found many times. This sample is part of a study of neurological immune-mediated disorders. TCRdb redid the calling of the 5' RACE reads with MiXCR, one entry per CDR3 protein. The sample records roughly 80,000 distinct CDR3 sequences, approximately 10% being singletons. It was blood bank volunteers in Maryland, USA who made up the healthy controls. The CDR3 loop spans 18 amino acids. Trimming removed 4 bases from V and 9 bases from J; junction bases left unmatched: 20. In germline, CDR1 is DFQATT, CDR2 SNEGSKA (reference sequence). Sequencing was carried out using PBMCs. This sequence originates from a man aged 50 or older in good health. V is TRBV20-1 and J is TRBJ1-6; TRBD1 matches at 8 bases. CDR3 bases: TGCAGTGCTACCGCGGAGCGGCTCGGGACAGGCATTAGTTCACCCCTCCACTTT. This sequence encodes CSATAERLGTGISSPLHF.